This T cell receptor beta chain originates from a study of technical replicates of blood from a few donors. CDR1 and CDR2 from the germline V gene are LNHDA and SQIVND (reference sequence). This CDR3 contains 18 residues. J was trimmed by 8 bases and V by 2 bases; bases with no gene match: 14. TCRdb keeps only in-frame clones here, not all; method: immunoSEQ multiplex PCR. In the table there are about 70,000 clones, approximately 96% of which are singletons. The sample taken for sequencing was T cells isolated from PBMCs. This receptor was obtained from a human donor in good health. J is TRBJ1-5 and V is TRBV19, with TRBD1 matching over 11 bases. Here the CDR3 reads CASSIQRTGQGGLEPQHF. In DNA, the CDR3 is TGTGCCAGTAGTATACAAAGGACGGGACAGGGGGGCTTGGAGCCCCAGCATTTT.